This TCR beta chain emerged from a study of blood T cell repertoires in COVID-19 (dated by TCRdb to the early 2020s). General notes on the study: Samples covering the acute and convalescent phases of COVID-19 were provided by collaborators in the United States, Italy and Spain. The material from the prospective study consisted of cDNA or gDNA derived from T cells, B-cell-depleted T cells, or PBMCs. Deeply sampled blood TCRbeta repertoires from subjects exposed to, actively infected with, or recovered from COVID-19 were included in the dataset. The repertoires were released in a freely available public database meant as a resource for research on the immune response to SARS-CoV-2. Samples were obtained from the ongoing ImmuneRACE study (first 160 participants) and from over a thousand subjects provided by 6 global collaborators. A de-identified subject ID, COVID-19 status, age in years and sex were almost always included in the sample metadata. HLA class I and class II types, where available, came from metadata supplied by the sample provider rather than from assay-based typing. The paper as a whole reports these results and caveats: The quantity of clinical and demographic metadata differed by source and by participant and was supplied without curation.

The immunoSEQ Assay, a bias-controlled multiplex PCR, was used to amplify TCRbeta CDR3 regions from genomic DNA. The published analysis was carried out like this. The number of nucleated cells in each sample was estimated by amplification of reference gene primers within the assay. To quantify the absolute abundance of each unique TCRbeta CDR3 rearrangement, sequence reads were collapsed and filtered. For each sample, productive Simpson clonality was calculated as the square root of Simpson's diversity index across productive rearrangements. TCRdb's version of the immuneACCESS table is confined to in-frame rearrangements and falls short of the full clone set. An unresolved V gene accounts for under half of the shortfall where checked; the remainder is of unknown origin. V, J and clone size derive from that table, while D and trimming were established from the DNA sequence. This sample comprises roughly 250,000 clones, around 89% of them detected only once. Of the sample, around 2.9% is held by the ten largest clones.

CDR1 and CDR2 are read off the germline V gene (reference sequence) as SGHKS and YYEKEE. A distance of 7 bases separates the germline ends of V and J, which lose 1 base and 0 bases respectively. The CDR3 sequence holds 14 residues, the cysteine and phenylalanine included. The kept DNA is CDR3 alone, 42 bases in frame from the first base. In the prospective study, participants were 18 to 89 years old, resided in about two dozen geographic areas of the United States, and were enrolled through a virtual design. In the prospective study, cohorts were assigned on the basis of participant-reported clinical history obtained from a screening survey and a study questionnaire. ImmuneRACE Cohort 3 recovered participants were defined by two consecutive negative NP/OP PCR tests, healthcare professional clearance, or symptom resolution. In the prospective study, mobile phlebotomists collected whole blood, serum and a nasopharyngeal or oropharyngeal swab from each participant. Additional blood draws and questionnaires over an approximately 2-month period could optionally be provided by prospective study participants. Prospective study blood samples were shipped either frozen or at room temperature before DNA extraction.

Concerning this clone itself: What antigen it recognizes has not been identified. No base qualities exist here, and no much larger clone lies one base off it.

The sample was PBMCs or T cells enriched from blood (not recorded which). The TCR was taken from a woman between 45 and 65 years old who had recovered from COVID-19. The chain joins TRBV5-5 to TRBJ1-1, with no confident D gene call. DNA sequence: TGTGCCAGCAGCTTGTCCGCTATGAACACTGAAGCTTTCTTT. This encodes CASSLSAMNTEAFF. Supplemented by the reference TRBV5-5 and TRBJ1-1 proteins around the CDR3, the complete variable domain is DAGVTQSPTHLIKTRGQQVTLRCSPISGHKSVSWYQQVLGQGPQFIFQYYEKEERGRGNFPDRFSARQFPNYSSELNVNALLLGDSALYLCASSLSAMNTEAFFGQGTRLTVV.